The 15 T cell receptor beta chains presented below share a single source sample, sequenced in a study of blood T cell repertoires in COVID-19 (dated by TCRdb to about 2020). To prepare the library, the immunoSEQ multiplex PCR assay was applied. The clones in this table, taken by TCRdb from immuneACCESS, are in-frame only. Not every clone is retained; where verified, under half of the shortfall comes from an unresolved V gene, and the cause of the rest is unknown. The sample contains 200,000 to 250,000 clones, around 88% of them found a single time. Clones ranked in the top ten supply 1.2% to 1.5% of the sample. The sequenced material came from peripheral blood. The origin of the receptors is a man aged 80 or over with acute or convalescent COVID-19.

This rearrangement joins TRBV5-5 to TRBJ1-1; 8 nucleotides line up with TRBD1. Germline V gene sequence: CDR1 SGHKS, CDR2 YYEKEE (reference sequence). The CDR3 consists of 14 residues. Trimming cost V 2 bases and J 7 bases; bases outside gene matches: 7. CDR3 sequence (DNA): TGTGCCAGCAGCTTCGGACAGGGCGGGAATGAAGCTTTCTTT. Translation gives CASSFGQGGNEAFF.

V and J are TRBV7-9 and TRBJ2-1, with D hard to call. Trimming cost V 5 bases and J 11 bases, with 10 bases left between them. This CDR3 region has 11 residues. Germline CDR1 and CDR2: SEHNR and FQNEAQ (reference sequence). The CDR3 DNA sequence: TGTGCCAGCAGCCCGTCTGTTCAGCAGTTCTTC. Protein sequence: CASSPSVQQFF.

The rearrangement links TRBV27 to TRBJ1-2, with 9 bases that match TRBD1. Trimming at V came to 2 bases and at J to 6 bases, leaving 7 bases not matched to a gene. This CDR3 has 15 amino acids. Germline assignment: CDR1 MNHEY and CDR2 SMNVEV (reference sequence). This CDR3 reads CASSLGIRTGDGYTF. The CDR3 DNA reads TGTGCCAGCAGTTTAGGGATACGGACAGGGGATGGCTACACCTTC.

The chain uses TRBV7-2 and TRBJ2-5; no clear D. The V end lost 3 bases, the J end lost 5 bases, and 16 bases lay between the germline ends. The V gene's germline CDR1 is SGHTA and CDR2 FQGNSA. The CDR3 contains 15 residues. The CDR3, as DNA: TGTGCCAGCAGCTTCGGGTCTGGTTATGGGGAGACCCAGTACTTC. Protein product: CASSFGSGYGETQYF.

The chain joins TRBV6-5 to TRBJ1-3; D possibly corresponds to TRBD1 (5 bases). V shed 8 bases and J shed 0 bases, with 11 bases lying between them. Germline CDR1 MNHEY, CDR2 SVGAGI. The CDR3 covers 14 residues. The CDR3 coding sequence is TGTGCCAGCCGCCCAGGGAACTCTGGAAACACCATATATTTT. Its protein product is CASRPGNSGNTIYF.

This rearrangement joins TRBV5-6 to TRBJ1-6; D is unresolved. The V end lost 0 bases, the J end lost 0 bases, and 7 bases lay between the germline ends. Germline assignment: CDR1 SGHDT and CDR2 YYEEEE. The CDR3 runs to 16 residues. The CDR3 nucleotides read TGTGCCAGCAGCTTGGACCCCAGCTCCTATAATTCACCCCTCCACTTT. It specifies CASSLDPSSYNSPLHF.

V is TRBV19 and J is TRBJ1-1; 8 bases line up with TRBD1. The CDR3 runs 16 residues. After removal of 7 bases from V and 0 bases from J, the junction contained 10 bases not matched to a gene. Germline V gives CDR1 LNHDA, CDR2 SQIVND (reference sequence). Here the CDR3 DNA reads TGTGCCAGTACGTCATGGGTGGGACAGGTGAACACTGAAGCTTTCTTT. Translation: CASTSWVGQVNTEAFF.

This chain uses TRBV2 with TRBJ2-1, with a possible D match to TRBD2 (5 bases). The CDR3 is 16 residues long. Germline lookup yields CDR1 SNHLY and CDR2 FYNNEI. The V gene lost 6 bases and the J gene lost 3 bases, with 18 bases spanning the gap. CDR3 nucleotides: TGTGCCAGCAGGGCTAGCCTCCACCCTAACTACAATGAGCAGTTCTTC. The encoded protein is CASRASLHPNYNEQFF.

DNA of the CDR3: TGTGCCAGCAGTGCCCCCAGGGGGGCGTCTAGCACAGATACGCAGTATTTT. Protein sequence: CASSAPRGASSTDTQYF. The chain recombines TRBV6-1 with TRBJ2-3, with D tentatively TRBD1 (7 bases). Trimming stripped 4 bases from V and 0 bases from J, with 17 bases between. This CDR3 is 17 amino acids long. Germline V CDR1 and CDR2: MNHNS, SASEGT.

The V and J genes are TRBV7-2 and TRBJ2-2, with D possibly being TRBD1 (8 bases). The CDR3 runs to 16 residues. Trimming shortened V by 5 bases and J by 5 bases, and 18 bases separated the two germline ends. Germline V CDR1 and CDR2: SGHTA, FQGNSA. CDR3 in DNA: TGTGCCAGCAGCCCTTGGACAGGGAGGGATACCGGGGAGCTGTTTTTT. Residues: CASSPWTGRDTGELFF.

This clone has just one count. V is TRBV4-3 and J is TRBJ2-5; 8 nucleotides align to TRBD2. CDR1 LGHNA and CDR2 YSLEER come from the germline V gene. The ends lost 4 bases at V and 5 bases at J; junction bases unmatched: 6. CDR3 length equals 14 residues. The DNA for the CDR3 is TGCGCCAGCAGCCGAGGACTAGCTGGGGAGACCCAGTACTTC. Residues: CASSRGLAGETQYF.

The chain carries TRBV18 and TRBJ1-5, with D tentatively TRBD1 (6 bases). Germline V gives CDR1 KGHSH, CDR2 LQKENI. The V gene lost 2 bases and the J gene lost 6 bases, with 14 bases spanning the gap. CDR3 size: 15 residues. The CDR3 spells CASSPSGGQGQPQHF. The CDR3 DNA reads TGTGCCAGCTCACCATCTGGGGGCCAGGGTCAGCCCCAGCATTTT.

The V call is TRBV18, the J call TRBJ2-7; a possible D gene is TRBD1 (6 bases). Germline V lookup: CDR1 KGHSH, CDR2 LQKENI. V gave up 1 base and J gave up 0 bases, with 13 bases separating them. The CDR3 loop spans 16 amino acids. The CDR3 loop is CASSPRRDTSSYEQYF. CDR3 nucleotides: TGTGCCAGCTCACCACGCCGGGACACCAGCTCCTACGAGCAGTACTTC.

The V and J genes are TRBV19 and TRBJ2-3, with D possibly matching TRBD2 (5 bases). The germline V gene has CDR1 LNHDA and CDR2 SQIVND (reference sequence). The CDR3 has 14 residues. Trimming took off 4 bases at V and 3 bases at J, with 11 bases between the two ends. CDR3 region: CASSKRPGTDTQYF. CDR3 DNA sequence: TGTGCCAGTAGTAAAAGGCCGGGAACAGATACGCAGTATTTT.

This chain uses TRBV7-2 with TRBJ1-1; a weak D match, TRBD1 (5 bases). V was clipped by 5 bases and J by 4 bases, with 8 bases between them. From germline, CDR1 is SGHTA and CDR2 FQGNSA. The CDR3 covers 12 residues. The chain's CDR3 is CASSRQTTEAFF. CDR3 in DNA: TGTGCCAGCAGCCGACAGACCACTGAAGCTTTCTTT.